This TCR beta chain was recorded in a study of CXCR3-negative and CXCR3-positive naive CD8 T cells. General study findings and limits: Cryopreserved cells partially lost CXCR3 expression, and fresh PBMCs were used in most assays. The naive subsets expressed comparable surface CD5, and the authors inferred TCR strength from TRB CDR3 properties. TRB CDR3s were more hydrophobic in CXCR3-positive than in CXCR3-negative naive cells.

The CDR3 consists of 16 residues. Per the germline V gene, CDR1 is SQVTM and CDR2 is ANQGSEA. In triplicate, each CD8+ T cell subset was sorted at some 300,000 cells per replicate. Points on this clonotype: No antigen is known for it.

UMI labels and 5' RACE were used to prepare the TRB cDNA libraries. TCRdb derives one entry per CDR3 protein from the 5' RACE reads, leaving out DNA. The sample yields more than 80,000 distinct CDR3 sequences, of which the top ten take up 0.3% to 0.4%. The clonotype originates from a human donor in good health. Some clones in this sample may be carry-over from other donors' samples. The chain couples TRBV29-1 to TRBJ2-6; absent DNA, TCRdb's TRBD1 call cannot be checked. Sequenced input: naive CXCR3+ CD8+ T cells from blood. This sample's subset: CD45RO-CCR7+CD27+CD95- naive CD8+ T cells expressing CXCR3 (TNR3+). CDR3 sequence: CSVMGTGGTGANVLTF.